A selection of T cell receptor beta chains follows, all from one sample in a study of shared clonotypes between healthy human individuals. Libraries were prepared by immunoSEQ multiplex PCR; TCRdb keeps only in-frame clonotypes and omits some of them. Here the sample spans 950,000 to 1,300,000 clones, around 74% being singletons. Material: memory CD4+ T cells sorted from blood. These receptors all come from a man younger than 30 in good health. The conserved cysteine and the conserved F or W are not part of the CDR3 here. The order of the fields is V gene, CDR3 protein.

>TRBV6-5
ASIGDSYEQY
>TRBV19
ASSILADPIYGYT
>TRBV6-1
ASSAKVAEETQY
>TRBV18
ASSRSREETQY
>TRBV7-9
ASSRRMNTEAF
>TRBV4-1
ASSQGGGRVADTQY
>TRBV10-3
ATRETGRPEDGDTQY
>TRBV9
ASSVDPGGYEQY
>TRBV9
ASSADRGNEKLF
>TRBV11-2
ASRGGEKLF
>TRBV25-1
ASSEARGSSYEQY
>TRBV2
ASSDTYPDTQY